This T cell receptor (beta chain) derives from a study of cytomegalovirus exposure and HLA in healthy donors. The study, taken as a whole, reports: For cytomegalovirus status, the classifier reportedly gave diagnoses with high specificity and sensitivity. Fewer N-insertions than the roughly 650-donor mean were reportedly shown by an Asian-associated ancestry cluster in a later analysis.

With respect to this clone: Its specificity is unknown.

The primer mix had 60 Vbeta and 13 Jbeta primers. Assay: immunoSEQ multiplex PCR; the TCRdb copy retains only in-frame clones and omits some. The repertoire holds 100,000 to 150,000 clones, 77% seen once, with approximately 4.5% in the top ten. Trimming shortened V by 3 bases and J by 6 bases, and 7 bases separated the two germline ends. Germline loops: CDR1 DFQATT, CDR2 SNEGSKA (reference sequence). This CDR3 comprises 11 residues. This TCR was recovered from a male donor in good health and CMV-seropositive. This chain uses TRBV20-1 with TRBJ2-3; D gene unclear. The sample taken for sequencing was PBMCs. The CDR3 here is CSARQADTQYF. The CDR3 bases are TGCAGTGCTAGGCAGGCCGATACGCAGTATTTT.